Presented here are 29 T cell receptor beta chains from one specimen sequenced in a study of T cell clonality in common variable immunodeficiency. Study-wide results and caveats: Fewer deletions and N-nucleotide insertions were reportedly seen in common variable immunodeficiency TCR beta sequences.

No antigens are known for them. Using immunoSEQ multiplex PCR, the repertoire was profiled, and TCRdb retains in-frame clones only, with some absent. This sample has about 33,000 clones and no singletons, with approximately 6.5% in the ten largest. Sequenced input: peripheral blood mononuclear cells. These receptor sequences come from a human donor with common variable immunodeficiency.

There are many counts of this clone. The read comes to an end 3 residues before the CDR3 does, leaving the germline J gene to fill in the end. The chain links TRBV30 to TRBJ1-5; 10 nucleotides line up with TRBD1. The CDR3 has 15 residues. V was clipped by 2 bases and J by 7 bases; unmatched bases: 8. CDR1 and CDR2 from the germline V gene are GTSNPN and SVGIG (reference sequence). The sequenced part of the CDR3 DNA is TGTGCCTGGAGTTCGACAGGGGGCCTAACCCAGCCC. Protein sequence: CAWSSTGGLTQP. The whole CDR3 protein reads CAWSSTGGLTQPQHF.

This clone occurred a few times. The sequence runs out 3 residues before the end of the CDR3; the remainder is reconstructed from the germline J gene. V and J are TRBV7-2 and TRBJ2-5; D might be TRBD2 (5 bases). The germline CDR1 and CDR2 sequences are SGHTA and FQGNSA. Trimming removed 4 bases at V and 2 bases at J, with 14 bases between. This CDR3 spans 15 amino acids. The covered CDR3 bases are TGTGCCAGCAGCTCAACGGGGTCGGTACAAGAGACC. It encodes CASSSTGSVQET. The full CDR3 protein reads CASSSTGSVQETQYF.

This clone was detected many times. This CDR3 reads CASSERLFETQYF. The part of the CDR3 DNA that was read is TGTGCCAGCAGTGAGCGGTTGTTCGAGACC. This rearrangement joins TRBV2 to TRBJ2-5; the D is unclear. With the read ending 3 residues before the CDR3 end, the germline J gene is used to fill in that end. Germline lookup yields CDR1 SNHLY and CDR2 FYNNEI. The V end lost 3 bases, the J end lost 5 bases, and 10 bases lay between the germline ends. This CDR3 is built from 13 residues.

In the case of this clone: The CDR3 end is not reached by the read, which stops 3 residues before it; the germline J gene fills it in. This rearrangement joins TRBV2 to TRBJ2-6, with 10 positions matching TRBD1. CDR3 length: 16 amino acids. Germline values: CDR1 SNHLY, CDR2 FYNNEI. J gave up 3 bases and V 4 bases, and 3 bases lay outside the gene matches. CDR3 sequence: CASSGDRGHGANVLTF. The CDR3 bases that were read are TGTGCCAGCAGTGGCGACAGGGGGCATGGGGCCAACGTC.

This clone was recorded many times. The read halts 3 residues ahead of the CDR3 end, with the missing end drawn from the germline J gene. The chain joins TRBV6-2 or TRBV6-3 to TRBJ2-7; D not resolved. Between the trimmed V and J ends, which lost 6 bases and 2 bases, there was a span of 14 bases. CDR3 length: 14 residues. Germline lookup yields CDR1 MNHEY and CDR2 SVGEGT. The sequenced part of the CDR3 DNA is TGTGCCAGCAGGCTGACTCTGAGCACCTACGAG. Its protein is CASRLTLSTYE. The whole CDR3 is CASRLTLSTYEQYF.

This clone was seen a few times. The read terminates 3 residues ahead of where the CDR3 ends, so the germline J gene completes it. The rearrangement uses TRBV19 and TRBJ1-5, with D perhaps matching TRBD1 (5 bases). V gave up 6 bases and J gave up 6 bases, with 18 bases separating them. Germline V CDR1 and CDR2: LNHDA, SQIVND (reference sequence). The CDR3 spans 15 residues. CDR3 protein: CASSLGSGIGQPQHF. The covered CDR3 bases are TGTGCCAGTAGCCTGGGATCAGGGATCGGTCAGCCC. Full variable domain (remainder filled in from reference TRBV19 and TRBJ1-5): DGGITQSPKYLFRKEGQNVTLSCEQNLNHDAMYWYRQDPGQGLRLIYYSQIVNDFQKGDIAEGYSVSREKKESFPLTVTSAQKNPTAFYLCASSLGSGIGQPQHFGDGTRLSIL.

As concerns this clone: The CDR3 is cut off 3 residues early in the read; its end comes from the germline J gene. This rearrangement joins TRBV6-2 or TRBV6-3 to TRBJ2-1; D is possibly TRBD2 (6 bases). CDR1 and CDR2 from the germline V gene are MNHEY and SVGEGT. Trimming took 9 bases from V and 0 from J, leaving 12 bases between them. The length of the CDR3 is 14 residues. CDR3 in amino acids: CASHIAASYNEQFF. CDR3 DNA (partial): TGTGCCAGTCACATAGCGGCCTCCTACAATGAG.

This clone was observed a handful of times. The CDR3 end is not reached by the read, which stops 3 residues before it; the germline J gene fills it in. This chain links TRBV30 with TRBJ2-5; D is unresolved. Germline V gives CDR1 GTSNPN, CDR2 SVGIG (reference sequence). The CDR3 is 16 residues long. Trimming removed 0 bases from V and 5 bases from J, with 19 bases in between. The CDR3 DNA, read in part, is TGTGCCTGGAGTGTAAGGGCCATAGTCGAGAGGGAGACC. Protein sequence: CAWSVRAIVERET. The entire CDR3 is CAWSVRAIVERETQYF.

This clone was recorded at least ten times. The read finishes 3 residues shy of the CDR3 end, and the germline J gene is used to complete it. The rearrangement joins TRBV6-1 to TRBJ2-4; D perhaps matches TRBD1 (6 bases). The CDR3 sequence is 13 residues long. Germline lookup yields CDR1 MNHNS and CDR2 SASEGT. V lost 4 bases and J 6 bases, leaving 10 bases between the germline ends. The CDR3 reads CASSGRGINIQYF. CDR3 bases read: TGTGCCAGCAGTGGCAGGGGAATAAACATT.

This clone was detected many times. The CDR3 extends 3 residues past the end of the read, so its final part is completed from the germline J gene. V is TRBV12-3 or TRBV12-4 and J is TRBJ2-3; 8 positions match TRBD2. The CDR3 totals 14 residues. V was pared by 2 bases and J by 6 bases, with 4 bases of the junction left unmatched. The CDR3 loop is CASSLSGGQDTQYF. The CDR3 DNA, read in part, is TGTGCCAGCAGTTTATCGGGGGGGCAGGATACG.

This clone was seen ten or more times. The read comes to an end 3 residues before the CDR3 does, leaving the germline J gene to fill in the end. The genes are TRBV5-1 and TRBJ2-2, with TRBD2 identical over 7 bases. Germline V gives CDR1 SGHRS, CDR2 YFSETQ. The junction had 16 bases not matched to a gene; V was cut back by 8 bases and J by 3 bases. CDR3 length: 17 amino acids. CDR3 residues: CASRAPRTGGDTGELFF. The CDR3 bases that were read are TGCGCCAGTAGGGCCCCCCGGACGGGGGGTGACACCGGGGAG.

In regard to this clone: The CDR3 end falls 3 residues outside the read, so it is completed with the germline J gene. The J gene is TRBJ2-5, the V gene TRBV7-6; TRBD1 is a possible D gene (5 bases). Trimming removed 0 bases from V and 3 bases from J, with 20 bases in between. Germline CDR1 reads SGHVS; CDR2 reads FNYEAQ. The CDR3 totals 18 residues. The covered CDR3 bases are TGTGCCAGCAGCTTAGCGCCAGGGATCACAAGAGGCGAAGAGACC. This codes for CASSLAPGITRGEET. The whole CDR3 protein reads CASSLAPGITRGEETQYF.

As to this clone: With the read ending 3 residues before the CDR3 end, the germline J gene is used to fill in that end. This sequence joins TRBV2 and TRBJ1-5; 8 bases agree with TRBD1. From germline, CDR1 is SNHLY and CDR2 FYNNEI. J was trimmed by 6 bases and V by 3 bases; bases with no gene match: 10. The CDR3 spans 16 residues. The DNA read from the CDR3 is TGTGCCAGCAGTGAGGCGCAGGGGGCAGTACGTCAGCCC. The encoded protein is CASSEAQGAVRQP. The entire CDR3 sequence reads CASSEAQGAVRQPQHF.

This clone showed up many times. The read terminates 3 residues ahead of where the CDR3 ends, so the germline J gene completes it. This chain links TRBV20-1 with TRBJ2-7; D perhaps matches TRBD1 (7 bases). V lost 1 base and J lost 0, with 13 bases in between. In germline, CDR1 is DFQATT, CDR2 SNEGSKA (reference sequence). The CDR3 has 15 residues. The part of the CDR3 DNA that was read is TGCAGTGCTAGAGTGGGGGGACAGAGCTCCTACGAG. Protein sequence: CSARVGGQSSYE. In full, the CDR3 reads CSARVGGQSSYEQYF.

This clone was recorded at least ten times. The CDR3 is cut off 3 residues early in the read; its end comes from the germline J gene. The chain recombines TRBV18 with TRBJ2-1; D is unresolved. This CDR3 spans 13 amino acids. Looked up from germline, CDR1 is KGHSH and CDR2 is LQKENI. The V and J ends lost 3 bases and 5 bases respectively, with 8 bases between them. CDR3: CASSPKVDNEQFF. The CDR3 bases that were read are TGTGCCAGCTCACCGAAGGTGGACAATGAG.

This clone was observed many times. The observed sequence ends 3 residues before the CDR3 terminus, with the missing tail filled in from the germline J gene. This chain joins TRBV6-2 or TRBV6-3 and TRBJ2-1, with 16 bases lining up with TRBD2. Trimming took 8 bases from V and 8 from J; bases not matched to a gene: 3. Germline V gene data show CDR1 as MNHEY and CDR2 as SVGEGT. CDR3 length: 14 residues. This CDR3 is CASGTSGGGDEQFF. CDR3 DNA (partial): TGTGCCAGCGGGACTAGCGGGGGGGGAGATGAG.

Regarding this clone: The read comes to an end 3 residues before the CDR3 does, leaving the germline J gene to fill in the end. The V gene is TRBV18, the J gene TRBJ1-2, with 8 bases lining up with TRBD1. CDR1 and CDR2 (germline): KGHSH, LQKENI. The CDR3 totals 18 residues. The trim removed 3 bases at V and 1 base at J, leaving 13 bases unmatched. The chain's CDR3 is CASSPSGTGLGGNYGYTF. The covered CDR3 bases are TGTGCCAGCTCACCCTCCGGGACAGGCCTGGGAGGTAACTATGGC.

This clone came up many times. The read stops 3 residues short of the end of the CDR3; the missing end is completed from the germline J gene. The rearrangement joins TRBV30 to TRBJ2-1; 13 nucleotides align to TRBD2. Looked up from germline, CDR1 is GTSNPN and CDR2 is SVGIG (reference sequence). V was clipped by 0 bases and J by 8 bases; unmatched bases: 4. There are 15 residues in the CDR3. The DNA read from the CDR3 is TGTGCCTGGAGTGTACTAGCGGGGGGGCCCGATGAG. Protein: CAWSVLAGGPDE. The whole CDR3 is CAWSVLAGGPDEQFF.

This clone appeared many times. The observed sequence ends 3 residues before the CDR3 terminus, with the missing tail filled in from the germline J gene. This chain links TRBV20-1 with TRBJ2-7, with 7 bases aligning to TRBD2. The CDR3 consists of 13 residues. The germline CDR1 and CDR2 sequences are DFQATT and SNEGSKA (reference sequence). The J segment lost 2 bases and the V segment lost 6 bases, leaving 7 bases of the junction unmatched. The CDR3 spells CSAPKAGTYEQYF. The sequenced part of the CDR3 DNA is TGCAGTGCCCCCAAAGCGGGGACCTACGAG.

This clone showed up just a few times. The covered CDR3 bases are TGTGCCAGTAGTAAAAACAGGGGCACCGGGGAG. Translated, it gives CASSKNRGTGE. The whole CDR3 region reads CASSKNRGTGELFF. This chain joins TRBV19 and TRBJ2-2, with 7 bases lining up with TRBD1. The DNA ends 3 residues before the CDR3 does, and the rest of the CDR3 is filled in from the germline J gene. This CDR3 has 14 amino acids. Germline V gene lookup returns CDR1 LNHDA and CDR2 SQIVND (reference sequence). V was pared by 4 bases and J by 4 bases, with 3 bases of the junction left unmatched.

In this sample, this clone turned up many times. An end of the junction differs from the germline gene, which may be a read error. The CDR3 end falls 3 residues outside the read, so it is completed with the germline J gene. The chain couples TRBV2 to TRBJ1-5; maybe TRBD1 (5 bases). In germline, CDR1 is SNHLY, CDR2 FYNNEI. CDR3 length: 16 amino acids. Incomplete CDR3 DNA: TGTGCCAGCAGCGTGGTCCGGGGGGGAGGCAAGCAGCCC. Its protein product is CASSVVRGGGKQP. The full CDR3 sequence reads CASSVVRGGGKQPQHF.

This clone was found many times. Coverage ceases 3 residues before the CDR3 finishes, and the germline J gene fills in the end. The rearrangement links TRBV12-3 or TRBV12-4 to TRBJ2-7, with D possibly being TRBD1 (6 bases). This CDR3 region has 13 residues. Deletions cut 4 bases from V and 5 bases from J, with 12 bases between. This chain's CDR3 is CASSSSRGHEQYF. Partial CDR3 DNA: TGTGCCAGCAGTTCGTCCAGGGGCCACGAG.

On this clone itself: With the read ending 3 residues before the CDR3 end, the germline J gene is used to fill in that end. The chain employs TRBV7-9 and TRBJ1-1; no clear D. The CDR3 consists of 14 residues. V was shortened by 1 base and J by 1 base, with 7 bases between the two germline ends. Germline loops: CDR1 SEHNR, CDR2 FQNEAQ (reference sequence). This CDR3 is CASSLEGANTEAFF. The sequenced part of the CDR3 DNA is TGTGCCAGCAGCTTAGAGGGCGCGAACACTGAA.

This clone has a count of ten or more. The read is 3 residues too short to cover the CDR3 end, so that end is filled in from the germline J gene. The chain employs TRBV20-1 and TRBJ2-1; 8 bases map to TRBD2. Germline lookup yields CDR1 DFQATT and CDR2 SNEGSKA (reference sequence). V trimming: 5 bases; J trimming: 9 bases; junction bases outside the gene matches: 12. The CDR3 is made up of 14 amino acids. CDR3 loop: CSAPPRGGQVEQFF. CDR3 bases read: TGCAGTGCTCCCCCCCGGGGGGGCCAGGTTGAG.

This clone was seen ten or more times. Read sequence stops 3 residues before the CDR3 end, and the germline J gene provides the missing end. This chain uses TRBV7-2 with TRBJ2-2, with D hard to call. Trimming stripped 1 base from V and 1 base from J, with 4 bases between. The CDR3 has 14 residues. CDR1 is SGHTA and CDR2 is FQGNSA in the germline V gene. The covered CDR3 bases are TGTGCCAGCAGCTTAGGACAGAACACCGGGGAG. Translated: CASSLGQNTGE. The whole CDR3 region reads CASSLGQNTGELFF.

This clone occurred many times. CDR3 amino acids: CASSRPGQGYGNTEAFF. The CDR3 DNA, read in part, is TGTGCCAGCTCACGTCCGGGACAGGGATACGGGAACACTGAA. The rearrangement joins TRBV18 to TRBJ1-1, with 9 bases aligning to TRBD1. The read terminates 3 residues ahead of where the CDR3 ends, so the germline J gene completes it. Trimming removed 4 bases from V and 1 base from J; junction bases left unmatched: 10. The CDR3 covers 17 residues. The germline V gene encodes CDR1 KGHSH and CDR2 LQKENI.

Concerning this clone: The read ends 3 residues before the CDR3 terminus; that terminus is restored from the germline J gene. The chain recombines TRBV19 with TRBJ2-2, with D possibly matching TRBD1 (6 bases). This CDR3 has 14 amino acids. Between the trimmed V and J ends, which lost 7 bases and 0 bases, there was a span of 9 bases. Germline V lookup: CDR1 LNHDA, CDR2 SQIVND (reference sequence). The CDR3 spells CASTGTTNTGELFF. Incomplete CDR3 DNA: TGTGCCAGTACCGGGACAACGAACACCGGGGAG. The entire variable domain, with the rest obtained from reference TRBV19 and TRBJ2-2, is as follows: DGGITQSPKYLFRKEGQNVTLSCEQNLNHDAMYWYRQDPGQGLRLIYYSQIVNDFQKGDIAEGYSVSREKKESFPLTVTSAQKNPTAFYLCASTGTTNTGELFFGEGSRLTVL.

As to this clone: The read stops 3 residues short of the end of the CDR3; the missing end is completed from the germline J gene. This chain connects TRBV30 to TRBJ2-5; tentative D call: TRBD2 (7 bases). CDR3 length equals 14 residues. CDR1 and CDR2 (germline): GTSNPN, SVGIG (reference sequence). V shed 3 bases and J shed 2 bases, with 13 bases lying between them. The CDR3 protein is CAWRGEGGQETQYF. The DNA read from the CDR3 is TGTGCCTGGAGGGGCGAGGGGGGGCAAGAGACC. Full variable domain (rest looked up from reference TRBV30 and TRBJ2-5): SQTIHQWPATLVQPVGSPLSLECTVEGTSNPNLYWYRQAAGRGLQLLFYSVGIGQISSEVPQNLSASRPQDRQFILSSKKLLLSDSGFYLCAWRGEGGQETQYFGPGTRLLVL.

This clone has at least ten counts. With the read ending 3 residues before the CDR3 end, the germline J gene is used to fill in that end. The gene calls are TRBV19 and TRBJ2-2; D is perhaps TRBD1 (6 bases). The CDR3 covers 15 residues. Germline loops: CDR1 LNHDA, CDR2 SQIVND (reference sequence). V was shortened by 7 bases and J by 3 bases, with 15 bases between the two germline ends. Here the CDR3 reads CASILRGSYTGELFF. The DNA read from the CDR3 is TGTGCCAGTATCTTGAGGGGGTCATACACCGGGGAG.